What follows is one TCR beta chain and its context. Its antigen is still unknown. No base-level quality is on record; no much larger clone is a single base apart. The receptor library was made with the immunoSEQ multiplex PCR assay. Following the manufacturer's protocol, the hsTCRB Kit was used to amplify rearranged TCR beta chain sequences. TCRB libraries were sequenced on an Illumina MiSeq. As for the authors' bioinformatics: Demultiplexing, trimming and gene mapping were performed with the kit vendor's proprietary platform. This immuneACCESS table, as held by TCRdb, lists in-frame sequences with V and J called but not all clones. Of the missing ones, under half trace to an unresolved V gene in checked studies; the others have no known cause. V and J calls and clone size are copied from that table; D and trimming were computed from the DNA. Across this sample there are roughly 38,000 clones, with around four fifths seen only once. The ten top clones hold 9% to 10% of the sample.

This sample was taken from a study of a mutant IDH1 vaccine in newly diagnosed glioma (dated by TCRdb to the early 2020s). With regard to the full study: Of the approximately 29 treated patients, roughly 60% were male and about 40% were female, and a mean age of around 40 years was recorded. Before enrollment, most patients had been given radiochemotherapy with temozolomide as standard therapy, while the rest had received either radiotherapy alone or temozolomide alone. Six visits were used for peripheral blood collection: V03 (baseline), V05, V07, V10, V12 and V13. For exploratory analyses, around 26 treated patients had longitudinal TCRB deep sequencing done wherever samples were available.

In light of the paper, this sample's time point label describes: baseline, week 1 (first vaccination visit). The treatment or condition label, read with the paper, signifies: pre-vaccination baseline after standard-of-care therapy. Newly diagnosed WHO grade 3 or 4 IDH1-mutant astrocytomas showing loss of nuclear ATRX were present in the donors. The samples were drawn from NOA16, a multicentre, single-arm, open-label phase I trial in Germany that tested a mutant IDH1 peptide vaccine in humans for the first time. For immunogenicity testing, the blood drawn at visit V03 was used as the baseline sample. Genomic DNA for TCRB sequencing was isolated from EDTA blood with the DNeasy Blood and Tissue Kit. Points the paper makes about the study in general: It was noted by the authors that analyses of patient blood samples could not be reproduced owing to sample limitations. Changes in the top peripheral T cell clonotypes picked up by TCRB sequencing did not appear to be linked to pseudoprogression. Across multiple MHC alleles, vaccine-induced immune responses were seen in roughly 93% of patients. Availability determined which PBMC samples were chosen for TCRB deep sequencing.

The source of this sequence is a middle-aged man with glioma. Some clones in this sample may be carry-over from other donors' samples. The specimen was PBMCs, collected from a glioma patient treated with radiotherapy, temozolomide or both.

The DNA sequence is TGTGCCATCAGTGACACCGGGACAGGGGGCAACGAGCAGTACTTC. Its coded protein is CAISDTGTGGNEQYF. This chain is built from TRBV10-3 and TRBJ2-7, and TRBD1 aligns with 12 junction nucleotides. Looking up the germline V gene yields CDR1 ENHRY and CDR2 SYGVKD. The CDR3 starts with the cysteine, ends with the phenylalanine, and has 15 residues. The only DNA kept is the CDR3, 45 bases in frame from the first base. Trimming takes 3 bases off V and 5 bases off J; junction bases not matched to a gene: 5.